This entry describes one T cell receptor (beta chain). As yet, its antigen is unknown. Urothelial carcinoma in patients was locally advanced or metastatic. Germline CDR1 LNHDA, CDR2 SQIVND (reference sequence). The CDR3 covers 17 residues. Trimming at V came to 5 bases and at J to 4 bases, leaving 14 bases not matched to a gene. This specimen comes from a study of PD-L1 blockade in urothelial cancer. Study-wide background: Of prior chemotherapy regimens, patients had received between 0 and 3.

The method was immunoSEQ multiplex PCR; TCRdb's version includes in-frame clones alone and lacks a portion of them. The top ten clones hold around 3.1% of a sample with roughly 44,000 clones, about four fifths of them seen once. The study's findings and limits: Durable-benefit patients showed greater tumor-associated blood clone expansion at 3 weeks.

Sequences were derived from PBMCs, sampled around atezolizumab (anti-PD-L1) treatment. This sequence was found in a man between 65 and 80 years old with urothelial cancer. This chain uses TRBV19 with TRBJ1-2; 9 nucleotides match TRBD1. The CDR3 spells CASSSGTGFVGSYGYTF. The CDR3 coding sequence is TGTGCCAGTAGTTCCGGGACAGGGTTCGTGGGTAGCTATGGCTACACCTTC.